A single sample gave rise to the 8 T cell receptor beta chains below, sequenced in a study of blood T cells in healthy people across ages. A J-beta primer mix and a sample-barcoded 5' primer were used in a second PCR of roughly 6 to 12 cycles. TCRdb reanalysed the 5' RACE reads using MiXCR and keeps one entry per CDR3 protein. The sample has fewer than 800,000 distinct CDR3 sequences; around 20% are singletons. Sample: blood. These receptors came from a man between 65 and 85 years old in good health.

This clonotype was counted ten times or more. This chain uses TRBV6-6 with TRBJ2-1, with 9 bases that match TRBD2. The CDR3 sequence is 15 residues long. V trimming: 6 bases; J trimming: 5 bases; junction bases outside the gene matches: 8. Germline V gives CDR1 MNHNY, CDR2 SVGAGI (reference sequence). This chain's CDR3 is CASRISGSTDNEQFF. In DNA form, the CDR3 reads TGTGCCAGCAGAATTAGCGGGAGTACTGACAATGAGCAGTTCTTC.

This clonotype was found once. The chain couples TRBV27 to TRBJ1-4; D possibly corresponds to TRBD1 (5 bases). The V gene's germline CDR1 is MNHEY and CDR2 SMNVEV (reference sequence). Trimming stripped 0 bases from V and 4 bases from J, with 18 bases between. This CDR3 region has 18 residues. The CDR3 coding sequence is TGTGCCAGCAGTTTATCCGCGTTCGGGGCGGGAGGTAATGAAAAACTGTTTTTT. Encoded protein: CASSLSAFGAGGNEKLFF.

The CDR3 sequence: CASKGGGETQYF. In DNA, the CDR3 is TGCGCCAGCAAAGGGGGTGGAGAGACCCAGTACTTC. This chain joins TRBV5-1 and TRBJ2-5; D is possibly TRBD1 (6 bases). The CDR3 runs 12 residues. V lost 6 bases, J lost 4 bases, and 10 bases lay in between. Germline V gene lookup returns CDR1 SGHRS and CDR2 YFSETQ.

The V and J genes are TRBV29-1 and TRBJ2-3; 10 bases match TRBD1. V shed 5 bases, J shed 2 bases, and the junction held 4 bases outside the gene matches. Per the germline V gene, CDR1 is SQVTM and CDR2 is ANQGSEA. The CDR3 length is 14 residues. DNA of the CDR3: TGCAGCGTTCAGGGACAGGGGTTCACAGATACGCAGTATTTT. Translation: CSVQGQGFTDTQYF.

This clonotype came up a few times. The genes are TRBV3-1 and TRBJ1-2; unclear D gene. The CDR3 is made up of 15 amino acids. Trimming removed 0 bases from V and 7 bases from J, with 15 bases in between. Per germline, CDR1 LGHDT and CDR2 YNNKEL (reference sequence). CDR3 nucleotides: TGTGCCAGCAGCCAAGATTTAGCTTTAGCCACTGGCTACACCTTC. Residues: CASSQDLALATGYTF.

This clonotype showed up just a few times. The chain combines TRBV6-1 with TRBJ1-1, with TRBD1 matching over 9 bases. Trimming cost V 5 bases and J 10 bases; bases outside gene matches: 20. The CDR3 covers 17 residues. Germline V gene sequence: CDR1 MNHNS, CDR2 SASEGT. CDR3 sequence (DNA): TGTGCCAGCAGTAAGGGGACAGGGATAATGGGGATTGACGGAGCTTTCTTT. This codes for CASSKGTGIMGIDGAFF.

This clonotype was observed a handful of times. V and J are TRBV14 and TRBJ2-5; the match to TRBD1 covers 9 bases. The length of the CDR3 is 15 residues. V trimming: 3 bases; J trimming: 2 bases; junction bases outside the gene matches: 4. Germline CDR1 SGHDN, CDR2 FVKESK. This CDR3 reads CASSHLGTGQETQYF. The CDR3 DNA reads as TGTGCCAGCAGCCATTTGGGGACAGGGCAAGAGACCCAGTACTTC. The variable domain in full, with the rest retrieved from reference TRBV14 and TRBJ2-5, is EAGVTQFPSHSVIEKGQTVTLRCDPISGHDNLYWYRRVMGKEIKFLLHFVKESKQDESGMPNNRFLAERTGGTYSTLKVQPAELEDSGVYFCASSHLGTGQETQYFGPGTRLLVL.

The CDR3 sequence: CASSEARRTGGLGYTF. CDR3 sequence (DNA): TGTGCCAGCAGTGAAGCGCGAAGGACAGGGGGCTTAGGCTACACCTTC. This chain links TRBV2 with TRBJ1-2; 11 bases are shared with TRBD1. The germline CDR1 and CDR2 sequences are SNHLY and FYNNEI. CDR3 size: 16 residues. The junction had 8 bases not matched to a gene; V was cut back by 0 bases and J by 8 bases.